Included here is one TCR beta chain sequence, with context. Germline lookup yields CDR1 SNHLY and CDR2 FYNNEI. V lost 5 bases, J lost 7 bases, and 17 bases lay in between. The CDR3 is made up of 14 amino acids. The data originate from a study of control samples from healthy donors and cancer patients. Sequenced by immunoSEQ multiplex PCR; TCRdb stores in-frame clones only, minus some. The table has approximately 58,000 clones, more than 75% seen once. Sequences were obtained from PBMCs. The rearrangement joins TRBV2 to TRBJ1-1; TRBD1 might be the D (6 bases). This receptor was identified in a woman in her sixties with lung cancer. This CDR3 is CASSLETGGNEAFF. In nucleotides, the CDR3 is TGTGCCAGCAGTTTAGAAACGGGGGGCAATGAAGCTTTCTTT.